These T cell receptor beta chains were read from a single sample in a study of shared clonotypes between healthy human individuals. Method: immunoSEQ multiplex PCR; TCRdb's copy keeps in-frame clones and lacks some. The repertoire holds millions of clones, with more than 80% as singletons. Material for sequencing was naive CD4+ T cells sorted from blood. These receptors came from a man aged 18 to 29 in good health. The CDR3 runs from the conserved cysteine through the conserved F or W. Each record gives: CDR3 protein, D gene, V gene. A D gene is named only where the DNA matches it firmly.

CDR3: CASSLVEGVNTGELFF
D: -
V: TRBV5-1

CDR3: CASSRWTEQETQYF
D: -
V: TRBV19

CDR3: CASSQWVPREGYTF
D: -
V: TRBV11-2

CDR3: CATSPKRPATSPLHF
D: -
V: TRBV15

CDR3: CASSQTQGTTWNAIYF
D: -
V: TRBV7-9

CDR3: CASSGHGGGNQPQHF
D: -
V: TRBV11-2

CDR3: CASSPGQGQETQYF
D: TRBD1
V: TRBV5-1

CDR3: CASSDGSNQPQHF
D: -
V: TRBV6-1

CDR3: CASSYSTSTDTQYF
D: -
V: TRBV6-5

CDR3: CASRTAGTRTYEQYF
D: TRBD2
V: TRBV6-6

CDR3: CAWSGRAGELFF
D: -
V: TRBV30

CDR3: CASSRQGTSGETQYF
D: TRBD2
V: TRBV19

CDR3: CASSLTANTGELFF
D: -
V: TRBV7-2

CDR3: CASSLFSGYEQYF
D: -
V: TRBV5-1

CDR3: CASSKPGLALTDTQYF
D: -
V: TRBV21-1

CDR3: CASSWDRGGSPLHF
D: TRBD1
V: TRBV6-6

CDR3: CASSNSDRSWSDTQYF
D: -
V: TRBV7-9

CDR3: CASRGTAGELFF
D: -
V: TRBV2

CDR3: CASSWGGLQYNEQFF
D: TRBD2
V: TRBV7-9

CDR3: CASSDRGRVNTEAFF
D: -
V: TRBV2

CDR3: CASSFAALTGQPQHF
D: -
V: TRBV7-2

CDR3: CASSLAQAPDTQYF
D: -
V: TRBV5-1

CDR3: CASSFEAGSEQYF
D: -
V: TRBV7-9

CDR3: CASSVREGSVTDTQYF
D: -
V: TRBV9

CDR3: CASSGTSGSNEQFF
D: TRBD2
V: TRBV10-1

CDR3: CAWGDTLYEQYF
D: -
V: TRBV30

CDR3: CASSLSNRARLGNSPLHF
D: -
V: TRBV27

CDR3: CASSSDQAELFF
D: -
V: TRBV2

CDR3: CASSDFTGKTYEQYF
D: -
V: TRBV6-1

CDR3: CASSVESARGKGYTF
D: TRBD1
V: TRBV9

CDR3: CSVERRSYNEQFF
D: -
V: TRBV29-1

CDR3: CASSYGRFSTDTQYF
D: -
V: TRBV6-6

CDR3: CASSVLAGARNEQFF
D: TRBD2
V: TRBV6-5

CDR3: CAISESGTGNQPQHF
D: TRBD1
V: TRBV10-3

CDR3: CASSIKDGQETQYF
D: -
V: TRBV5-1

CDR3: CSVKQGDYGYTF
D: -
V: TRBV29-1

CDR3: CASSLDRLAGGTDTQYF
D: TRBD2
V: TRBV11-2

CDR3: CASSIVEANYGYTF
D: -
V: TRBV19

CDR3: CASSPGEGTLHF
D: -
V: TRBV5-6

CDR3: CASTGQPNTEAFF
D: TRBD1
V: TRBV19

CDR3: CASSSAGGVNEQFF
D: -
V: TRBV27

CDR3: CASSLSQGGYTF
D: -
V: TRBV5-1

CDR3: CASSLPAGTGSTEAFF
D: TRBD1
V: TRBV5-1

CDR3: CASSPGTGSPTDTQYF
D: TRBD1
V: TRBV7-9

CDR3: CASSLYDRNEQFF
D: -
V: TRBV6-4

CDR3: CASSFQGIGQPQHF
D: -
V: TRBV27

CDR3: CASTLKWGGREAVCNQPQHF
D: -
V: TRBV21-1

CDR3: CAWSRGSRTDTQYF
D: -
V: TRBV30

CDR3: CASSLDQTGGYTF
D: -
V: TRBV11-2

CDR3: CASSRQGDTEAFF
D: TRBD1
V: TRBV11-3

CDR3: CASSLAPGQGTDTQYF
D: TRBD1
V: TRBV7-2

CDR3: CAISVVRDYEQYF
D: -
V: TRBV10-3

CDR3: CASSTGLGPKSFTF
D: -
V: TRBV5-4

CDR3: CASSPAGTSNTGELFF
D: -
V: TRBV7-2